This entry lists 5 T cell receptor beta chains sequenced from one sample in a study of shared clonotypes between healthy human individuals (dated by TCRdb to the early 2020s). Libraries were constructed by the immunoSEQ multiplex PCR assay. As stored in TCRdb, this immuneACCESS dataset retains in-frame rearrangements with V and J assigned. A fraction of the clones does not appear; measured against another copy, unresolved V genes explain less than half of the discrepancy, and the remainder lacks a known reason. Counted in this sample were 650,000 to 700,000 clones; around 90% of them appeared once. 30% to 40% of the sample comes from the top ten. Sample: memory CD8+ T cells from PBMCs. The cell subset or site label of this sample denotes: CD45RO+ cells pooled with CCR7-negative TemRA cells. These receptors were obtained from a young man in good health. Some clones in this sample may be carry-over from other donors' samples.

In this sample, this clone turned up once. This rearrangement joins TRBV29-1 to TRBJ2-5; D possibly corresponds to TRBD2 (6 bases). TRBJ2-7 explains the end of the DNA better; the J call may be wrong. Per the germline V gene, CDR1 is SQVTM and CDR2 is ANQGSEA. The CDR3 spans 14 residues. CDR3 in DNA: TGCAGCGTTCTGGGACTTAATAGCTCCTACGAGCAGTACTTC. Amino acid sequence: CSVLGLNSSYEQYF.

The genes are TRBV29-1 and TRBJ2-2; D uncertain. The germline V gene has CDR1 SQVTM and CDR2 ANQGSEA. The CDR3 spans 11 residues. V was trimmed by 6 bases and J by 6 bases, leaving 8 bases between them. The CDR3 loop is CSVRKSGELFF. The CDR3 DNA reads as TGCAGCGTACGTAAATCCGGGGAGCTGTTTTTT.

The CDR3 sequence: CASSLGTTNYNEQFF. CDR3 nucleotide sequence: TGTGCCAGCAGCCTGGGGACTACCAACTACAATGAGCAGTTCTTC. The gene calls are TRBV7-2 and TRBJ2-1, with 7 bases fitting TRBD2. V trimming: 5 bases; J trimming: 3 bases; junction bases outside the gene matches: 7. The CDR3 runs to 15 residues. Germline V gene data show CDR1 as SGHTA and CDR2 as FQGNSA. The full variable domain, rest sourced from reference TRBV7-2 and TRBJ2-1, is GAGVSQSPSNKVTEKGKDVELRCDPISGHTALYWYRQSLGQGLEFLIYFQGNSAPDKSGLPSDRFSAERTGGSVSTLTIQRTQQEDSAVYLCASSLGTTNYNEQFFGPGTRLTVL.

The chain joins TRBV10-1 to TRBJ1-1, with TRBD1 as a possible D gene (5 bases). The germline V and J ends were trimmed by 5 bases and 1 base, with 8 bases remaining between them. The CDR3 sequence is 13 residues long. Germline-derived CDR1 and CDR2 are WNHNN and SYGVQD (reference sequence). The CDR3 here is CASSQGPNTEAFF. The CDR3 DNA follows: TGCGCCAGCAGTCAGGGCCCGAACACTGAAGCTTTCTTT.

This clone was seen a single time. The rearrangement links TRBV27 to TRBJ2-2; D is unclear. The CDR3 is 15 amino acids. Germline-derived CDR1 and CDR2 are MNHEY and SMNVEV (reference sequence). V lost 7 bases and J 0 bases, leaving 12 bases between the germline ends. CDR3 protein: CASNPKRTNTGELFF. CDR3 nucleotide sequence: TGTGCCAGCAATCCCAAGCGAACGAACACCGGGGAGCTGTTTTTT.